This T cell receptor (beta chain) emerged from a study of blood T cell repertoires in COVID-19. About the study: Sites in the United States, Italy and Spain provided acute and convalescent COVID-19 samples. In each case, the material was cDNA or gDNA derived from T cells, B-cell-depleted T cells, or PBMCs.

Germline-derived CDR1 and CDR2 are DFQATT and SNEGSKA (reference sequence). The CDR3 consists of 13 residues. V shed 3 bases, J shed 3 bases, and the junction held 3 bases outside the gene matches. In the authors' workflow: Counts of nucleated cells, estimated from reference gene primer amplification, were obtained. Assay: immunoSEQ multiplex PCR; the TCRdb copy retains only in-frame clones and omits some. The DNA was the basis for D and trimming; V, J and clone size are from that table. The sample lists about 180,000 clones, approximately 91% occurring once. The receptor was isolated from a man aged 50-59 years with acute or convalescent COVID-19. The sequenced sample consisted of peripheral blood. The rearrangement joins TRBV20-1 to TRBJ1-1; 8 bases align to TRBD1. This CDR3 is CSASLGQDTEAFF. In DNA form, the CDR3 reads TGCAGTGCTAGTCTGGGACAGGACACTGAAGCTTTCTTT.